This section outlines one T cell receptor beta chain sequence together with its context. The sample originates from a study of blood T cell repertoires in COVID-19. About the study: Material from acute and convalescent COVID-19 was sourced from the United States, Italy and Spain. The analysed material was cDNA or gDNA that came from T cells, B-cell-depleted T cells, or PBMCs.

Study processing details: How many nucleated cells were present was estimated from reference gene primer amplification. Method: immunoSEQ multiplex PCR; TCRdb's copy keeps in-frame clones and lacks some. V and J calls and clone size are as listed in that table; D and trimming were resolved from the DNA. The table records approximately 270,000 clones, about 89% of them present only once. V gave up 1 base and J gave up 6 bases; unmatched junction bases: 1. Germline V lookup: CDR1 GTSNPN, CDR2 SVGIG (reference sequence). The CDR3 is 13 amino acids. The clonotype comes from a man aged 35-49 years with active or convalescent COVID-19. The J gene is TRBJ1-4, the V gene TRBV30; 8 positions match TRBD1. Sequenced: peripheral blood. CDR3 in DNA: TGTGCCTGGAGTGGACAGGGGCATGAAAAACTGTTTTTT. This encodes CAWSGQGHEKLFF.